The 8 T cell receptor beta chains below were found in one sample sequenced in a study of OX40 agonist ivuxolimab in advanced cancers. Clones were read by immunoSEQ multiplex PCR, and TCRdb kept only the in-frame ones, dropping some. The top ten hold about 43% of the sample, which has some 40,000 clones, about 88% seen once. The sequenced sample was CD4+ or CD8+ T cells sorted from blood, obtained in a trial of the OX40 agonist ivuxolimab. These receptors came from an adult with an advanced solid tumor such as melanoma, head and neck, liver or kidney cancer.

This clone has only a few counts. V usage is TRBV7-2 and J usage is TRBJ1-6; TRBD1 matches 11 bases. Germline V gene lookup returns CDR1 SGHTA and CDR2 FQGNSA. The CDR3 is 17 residues long. V was pared by 1 base and J by 3 bases, with 2 bases of the junction left unmatched. Here the CDR3 reads CASSLVGTGGYNSPLHF. In nucleotides, the CDR3 is TGTGCCAGCAGCTTAGTGGGGACAGGGGGCTATAATTCACCCCTCCACTTT.

The chain is built from TRBV10-3 and TRBJ1-2, with TRBD1 identical over 8 bases. This CDR3 region has 16 residues. CDR1 and CDR2 (germline): ENHRY, SYGVKD. With V trimmed by 4 bases and J by 3 bases, 10 bases remained unmatched. This CDR3 is CAISGNRQGPHYGYTF. The CDR3 coding sequence is TGTGCCATCAGTGGCAACCGACAGGGGCCCCACTATGGCTACACCTTC.

CDR3 residues: CASTVSVGAGELFF. The CDR3 DNA reads as TGTGCCAGCACTGTTAGCGTAGGGGCCGGGGAGCTGTTTTTT. The chain joins TRBV2 to TRBJ2-2; the D call may be TRBD1 or TRBD2 (5 bases each). Germline lookup yields CDR1 SNHLY and CDR2 FYNNEI. V was shortened by 7 bases and J by 6 bases, with 15 bases between the two germline ends. The length of the CDR3 is 14 residues. The variable domain in full, with the rest retrieved from reference TRBV2 and TRBJ2-2, is EPEVTQTPSHQVTQMGQEVILRCVPISNHLYFYWYRQILGQKVEFLVSFYNNEISEKSEIFDDQFSVERPDGSNFTLKIRSTKLEDSAMYFCASTVSVGAGELFFGEGSRLTVL.

The chain is built from TRBV7-3 and TRBJ1-2; D not resolved. V was shortened by 2 bases and J by 5 bases, with 18 bases between the two germline ends. This CDR3 has 16 amino acids. Germline V CDR1 and CDR2: SGHTA, FQGTGA. For the CDR3, the DNA is TGTGCCAGCAGCTTAGGGCCGGGGTCGCCGTGGTATGGCTACACCTTC. Translated, it gives CASSLGPGSPWYGYTF.

The rearrangement links TRBV7-3 to TRBJ2-3; 14 nucleotides match TRBD2. The V segment lost 5 bases and the J segment 2 bases; nucleotides outside the gene matches: 15. Looked up from germline, CDR1 is SGHTA and CDR2 is FQGTGA. The CDR3 has 20 residues. The DNA of the CDR3 is TGTGCCAGCAGCGTAGGACTAGCGGGGGGTCCCTTCGACCCCACAGATACGCAGTATTTT. This sequence encodes CASSVGLAGGPFDPTDTQYF.

This clone has a handful of counts. The chain employs TRBV29-1 and TRBJ1-2; a weak D match, TRBD1 (6 bases). V was cut by 8 bases and J by 7 bases, with 14 bases left in between. The CDR3 length is 11 residues. Germline loops: CDR1 SQVTM, CDR2 ANQGSEA. The CDR3 DNA sequence: TGCAGCCTGCCAGGGGAAGGTGGCTACACCTTC. Translation: CSLPGEGGYTF.

This chain links TRBV6-5 with TRBJ1-4, with 8 bases aligning to TRBD1. Germline values: CDR1 MNHEY, CDR2 SVGAGI. The CDR3 loop spans 15 amino acids. The J segment lost 6 bases and the V segment lost 6 bases, leaving 9 bases of the junction unmatched. CDR3 nucleotides: TGTGCCAGCAGACCTGGACAGGGTCTTGATGAAAAACTGTTTTTT. It translates to CASRPGQGLDEKLFF.

This chain joins TRBV7-2 and TRBJ2-5, with 14 bases aligning to TRBD2. The CDR3 has 17 residues. The junction had 4 bases not matched to a gene; V was cut back by 4 bases and J by 0 bases. Germline CDR1 SGHTA, CDR2 FQGNSA. CDR3 DNA sequence: TGTGCCAGCAGCTCGGGACTAGCGGGGGTTTACCAAGAGACCCAGTACTTC. This translates into CASSSGLAGVYQETQYF.